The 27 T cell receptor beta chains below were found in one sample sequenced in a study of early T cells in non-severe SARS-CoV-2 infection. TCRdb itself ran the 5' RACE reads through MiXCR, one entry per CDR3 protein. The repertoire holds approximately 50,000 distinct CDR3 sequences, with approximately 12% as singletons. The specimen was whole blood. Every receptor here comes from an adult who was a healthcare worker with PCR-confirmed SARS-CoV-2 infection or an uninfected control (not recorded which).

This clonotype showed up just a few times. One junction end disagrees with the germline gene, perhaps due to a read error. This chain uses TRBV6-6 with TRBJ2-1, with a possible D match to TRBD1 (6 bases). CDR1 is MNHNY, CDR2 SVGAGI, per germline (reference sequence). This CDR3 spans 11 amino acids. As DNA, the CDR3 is TGTGCCAGCAATATACAGGGCATGACAGTGTTC. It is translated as CASNIQGMTVF.

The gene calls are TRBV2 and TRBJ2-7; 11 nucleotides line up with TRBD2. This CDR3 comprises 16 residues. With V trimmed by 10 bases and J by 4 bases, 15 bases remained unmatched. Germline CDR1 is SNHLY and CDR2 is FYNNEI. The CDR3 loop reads CATAPASGGPRYEQYF. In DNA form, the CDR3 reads TGTGCCACCGCGCCCGCTAGCGGGGGGCCCCGATACGAGCAGTACTTC.

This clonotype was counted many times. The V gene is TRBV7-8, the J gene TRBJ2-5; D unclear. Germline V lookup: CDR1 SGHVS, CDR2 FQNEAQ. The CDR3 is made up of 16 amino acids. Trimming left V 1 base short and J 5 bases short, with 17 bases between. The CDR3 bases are TGTGCCAGCAGCTTAGATTCCCAGGCCTCGGGCGAGACCCAGTACTTC. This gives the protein CASSLDSQASGETQYF.

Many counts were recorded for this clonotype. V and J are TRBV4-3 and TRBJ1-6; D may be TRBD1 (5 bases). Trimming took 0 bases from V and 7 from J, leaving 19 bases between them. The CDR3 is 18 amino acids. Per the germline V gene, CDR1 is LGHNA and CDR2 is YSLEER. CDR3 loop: CASSQEVGGVGANSPLHF. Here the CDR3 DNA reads TGCGCCAGCAGCCAAGAGGTGGGAGGGGTCGGGGCGAATTCACCCCTCCACTTT.

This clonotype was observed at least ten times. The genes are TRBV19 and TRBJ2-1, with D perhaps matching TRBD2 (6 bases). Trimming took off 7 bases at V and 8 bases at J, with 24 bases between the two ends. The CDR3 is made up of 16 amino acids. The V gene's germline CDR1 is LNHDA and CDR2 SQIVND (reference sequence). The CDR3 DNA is TGTGCCAGTACCGGCCTCGGGGGACGGATTCGCGATGAGCAGTTCTTC. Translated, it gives CASTGLGGRIRDEQFF.

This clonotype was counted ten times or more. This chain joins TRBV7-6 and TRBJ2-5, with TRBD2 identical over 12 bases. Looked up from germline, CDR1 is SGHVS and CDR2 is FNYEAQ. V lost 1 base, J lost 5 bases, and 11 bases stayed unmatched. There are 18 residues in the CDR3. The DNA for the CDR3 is TGTGCCAGCAGCTTAGGACTAGCGGGAGCGTTGGGTCTTGAGACCCAGTACTTC. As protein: CASSLGLAGALGLETQYF. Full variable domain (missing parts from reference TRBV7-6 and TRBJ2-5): GAGVSQSPRYKVTKRGQDVALRCDPISGHVSLYWYRQALGQGPEFLTYFNYEAQQDKSGLPNDRFSAERPEGSISTLTIQRTEQRDSAMYRCASSLGLAGALGLETQYFGPGTRLLVL.

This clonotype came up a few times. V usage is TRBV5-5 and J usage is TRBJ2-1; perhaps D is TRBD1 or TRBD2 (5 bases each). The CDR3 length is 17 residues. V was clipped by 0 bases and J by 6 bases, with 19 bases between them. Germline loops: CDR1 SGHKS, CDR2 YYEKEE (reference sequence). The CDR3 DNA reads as TGTGCCAGCAGCTTGGGGACCGGGGCCTTTAACCTCAATGAGCAGTTCTTC. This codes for CASSLGTGAFNLNEQFF.

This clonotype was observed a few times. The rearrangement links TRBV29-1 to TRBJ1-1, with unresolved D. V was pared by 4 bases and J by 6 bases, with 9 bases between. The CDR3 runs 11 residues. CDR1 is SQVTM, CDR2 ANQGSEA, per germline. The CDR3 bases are TGCAGCGTTGTCACCATCGCTGAAGCTTTCTTT. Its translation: CSVVTIAEAFF.

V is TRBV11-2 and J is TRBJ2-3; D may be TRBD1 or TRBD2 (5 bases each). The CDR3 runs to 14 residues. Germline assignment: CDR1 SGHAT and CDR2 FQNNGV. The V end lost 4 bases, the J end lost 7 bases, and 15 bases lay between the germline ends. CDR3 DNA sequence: TGTGCCAGCAGCTCCCGGGACCCCGGGTATACGCAGTATTTT. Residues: CASSSRDPGYTQYF.

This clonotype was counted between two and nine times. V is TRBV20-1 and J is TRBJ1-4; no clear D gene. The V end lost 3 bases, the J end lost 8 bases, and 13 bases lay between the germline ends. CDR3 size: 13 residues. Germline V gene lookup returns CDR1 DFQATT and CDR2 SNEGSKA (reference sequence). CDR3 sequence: CSASGPLMEKLFF. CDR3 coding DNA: TGCAGTGCTAGTGGCCCTCTTATGGAAAAACTGTTTTTT.

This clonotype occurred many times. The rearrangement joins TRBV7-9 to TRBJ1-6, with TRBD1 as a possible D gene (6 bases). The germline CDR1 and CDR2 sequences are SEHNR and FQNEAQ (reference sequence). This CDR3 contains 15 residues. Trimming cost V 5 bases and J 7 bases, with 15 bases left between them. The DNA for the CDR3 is TGTGCCAGCAGCCCGAAGGGGGGCTCAAATTCACCCCTCCACTTT. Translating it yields CASSPKGGSNSPLHF.

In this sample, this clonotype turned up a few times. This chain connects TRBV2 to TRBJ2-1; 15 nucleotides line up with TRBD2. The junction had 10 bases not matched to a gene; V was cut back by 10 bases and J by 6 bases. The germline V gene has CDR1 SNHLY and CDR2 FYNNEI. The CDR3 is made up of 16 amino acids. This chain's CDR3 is CATLGLAGGARNEQFF. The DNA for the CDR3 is TGTGCCACCTTGGGACTAGCGGGGGGTGCTCGCAATGAGCAGTTCTTC.

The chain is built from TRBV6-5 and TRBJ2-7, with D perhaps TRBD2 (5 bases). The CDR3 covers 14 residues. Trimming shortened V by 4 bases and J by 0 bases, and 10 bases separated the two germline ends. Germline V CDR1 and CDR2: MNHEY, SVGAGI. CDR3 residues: CASSSRGPSYEQYF. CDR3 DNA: TGTGCCAGCAGTTCCCGGGGTCCCTCCTACGAGCAGTACTTC.

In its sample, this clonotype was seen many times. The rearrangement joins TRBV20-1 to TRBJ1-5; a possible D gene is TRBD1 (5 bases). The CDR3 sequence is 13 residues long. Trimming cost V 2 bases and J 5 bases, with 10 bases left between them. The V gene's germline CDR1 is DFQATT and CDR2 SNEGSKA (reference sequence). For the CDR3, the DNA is TGCAGTGCTAGACAGGGCCTGGATCAGCCCCAGCATTTT. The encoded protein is CSARQGLDQPQHF.

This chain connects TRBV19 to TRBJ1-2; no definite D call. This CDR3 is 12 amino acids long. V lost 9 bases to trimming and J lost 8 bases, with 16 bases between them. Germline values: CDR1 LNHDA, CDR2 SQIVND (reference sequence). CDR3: CASTLGVQGYTF. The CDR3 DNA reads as TGTGCCAGCACCCTTGGGGTGCAGGGCTACACCTTC.

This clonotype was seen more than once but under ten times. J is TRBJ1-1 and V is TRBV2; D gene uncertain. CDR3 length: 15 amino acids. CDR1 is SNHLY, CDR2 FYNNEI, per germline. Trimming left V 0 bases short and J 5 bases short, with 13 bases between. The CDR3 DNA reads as TGTGCCAGCAGTGAAGCGAGGGCAGAATTTACTGAAGCTTTCTTT. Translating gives CASSEARAEFTEAFF.

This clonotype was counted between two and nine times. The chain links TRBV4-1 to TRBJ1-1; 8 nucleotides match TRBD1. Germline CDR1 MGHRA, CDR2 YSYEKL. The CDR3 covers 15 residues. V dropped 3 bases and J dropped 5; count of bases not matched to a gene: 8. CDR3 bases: TGCGCCAGCAGCCACCGTGGACAGGGAGGGACTGAAGCTTTCTTT. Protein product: CASSHRGQGGTEAFF.

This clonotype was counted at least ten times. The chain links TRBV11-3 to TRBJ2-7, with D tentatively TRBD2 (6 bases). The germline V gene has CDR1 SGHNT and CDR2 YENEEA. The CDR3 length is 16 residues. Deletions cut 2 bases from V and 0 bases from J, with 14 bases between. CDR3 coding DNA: TGTGCCAGCAGCTTACGCACCGGGGGTTCCTCCTACGAGCAGTACTTC. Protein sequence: CASSLRTGGSSYEQYF.

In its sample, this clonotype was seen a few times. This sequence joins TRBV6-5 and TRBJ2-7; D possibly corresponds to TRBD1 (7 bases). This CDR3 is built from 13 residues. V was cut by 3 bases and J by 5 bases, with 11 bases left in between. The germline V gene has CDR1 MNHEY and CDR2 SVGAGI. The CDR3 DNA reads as TGTGCCAGCAGTTATCAGGGGGGCAACGAGCAGTACTTC. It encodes CASSYQGGNEQYF.

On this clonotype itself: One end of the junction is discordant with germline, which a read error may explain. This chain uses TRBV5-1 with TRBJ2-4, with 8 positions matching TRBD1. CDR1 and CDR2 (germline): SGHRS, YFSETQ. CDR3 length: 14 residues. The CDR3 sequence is CASTPADRENIRYF. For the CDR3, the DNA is TGCGCCAGCACCCCTGCGGACAGGGAAAACATTCGGTACTTT.

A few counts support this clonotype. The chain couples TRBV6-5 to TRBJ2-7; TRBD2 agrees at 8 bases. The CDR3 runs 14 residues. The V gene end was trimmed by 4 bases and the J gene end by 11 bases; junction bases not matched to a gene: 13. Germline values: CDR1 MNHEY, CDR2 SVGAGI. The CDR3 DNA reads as TGTGCCAGCAGTTGGGCGGGGGGACCTTTTACGAAGTACTTC. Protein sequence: CASSWAGGPFTKYF.

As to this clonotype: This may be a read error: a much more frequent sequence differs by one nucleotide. CDR3 DNA: TGTGCCAGCAGCTTGACGGGTTTCTACAATGAGCAGTTCTTC. This translates into CASSLTGFYNEQFF. The chain is built from TRBV11-2 and TRBJ2-1, with D unresolved. The CDR3 covers 14 residues. V was cut by 3 bases and J by 3 bases, with 9 bases left in between. The germline CDR1 and CDR2 sequences are SGHAT and FQNNGV.

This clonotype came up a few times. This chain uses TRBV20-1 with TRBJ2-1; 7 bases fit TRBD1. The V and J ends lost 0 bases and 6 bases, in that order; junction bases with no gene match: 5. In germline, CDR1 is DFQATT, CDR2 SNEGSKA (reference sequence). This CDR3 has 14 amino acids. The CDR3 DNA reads TGCAGTGCTAGAGACAGGGGGAAAAGCAATGAGCAGTTCTTC. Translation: CSARDRGKSNEQFF.

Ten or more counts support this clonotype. The CDR3 DNA reads TGTGCCAGCAGCTTGAGGTTTACGTACAATGAGCAGTTCTTC. Translating it yields CASSLRFTYNEQFF. The rearrangement uses TRBV11-2 and TRBJ2-1; D not resolved. The CDR3 sequence is 14 residues long. Germline CDR1 is SGHAT and CDR2 is FQNNGV. The germline V and J ends were trimmed by 3 bases and 4 bases, with 10 bases remaining between them.

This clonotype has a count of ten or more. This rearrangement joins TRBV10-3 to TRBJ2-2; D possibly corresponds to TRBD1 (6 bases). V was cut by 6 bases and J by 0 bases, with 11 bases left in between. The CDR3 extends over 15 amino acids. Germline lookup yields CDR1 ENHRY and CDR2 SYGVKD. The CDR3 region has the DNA TGTGCCATCAGCACAGGGATCCCGAACACCGGGGAGCTGTTTTTT. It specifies CAISTGIPNTGELFF.

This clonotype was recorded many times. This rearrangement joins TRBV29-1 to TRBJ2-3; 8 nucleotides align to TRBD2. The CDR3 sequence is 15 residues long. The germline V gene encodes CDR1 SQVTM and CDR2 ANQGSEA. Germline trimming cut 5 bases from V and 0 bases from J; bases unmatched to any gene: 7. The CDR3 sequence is CSVTKAGASTDTQYF. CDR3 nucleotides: TGCAGCGTTACGAAAGCGGGGGCTAGCACAGATACGCAGTATTTT.

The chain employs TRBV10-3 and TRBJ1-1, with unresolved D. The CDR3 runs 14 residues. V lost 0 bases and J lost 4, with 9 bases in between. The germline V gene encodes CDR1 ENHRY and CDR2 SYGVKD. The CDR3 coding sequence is TGTGCCATCAGTGAGTCTGGGGAATTCACTGAAGCTTTCTTT. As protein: CAISESGEFTEAFF.